The TCR beta chain described here comes from a study of metastatic and nonmetastatic thyroid tumors. Thyroid surgery had not been preceded by any treatment in any patient. Germline CDR1 reads SGHAT; CDR2 reads FQDESV (reference sequence). Trimming shortened V by 6 bases and J by 8 bases, and 26 bases separated the two germline ends. The CDR3 length is 16 residues. In its sample, this clone was seen many times. TCRdb re-clonotyped the PCR reads through MiXCR. The sample records some 22,000 clones, roughly 21% being singletons. Sequenced material: blood. The chain carries TRBV11-1 and TRBJ2-7; either TRBD1 or TRBD2 may fit D (5 bases each). The TCR was taken from a male donor with papillary thyroid cancer or a benign thyroid nodule (not recorded which). Some clones in this sample may be carry-over from other donors' samples. CDR3 DNA sequence: TGTGCCAGCAGATCACCCGGGACGATAGGTGGGGGAAAGCAGTACTTC. This translates into CASRSPGTIGGGKQYF. Combining the CDR3 with reference TRBV11-1 and TRBJ2-7 gives the whole variable domain EAEVAQSPRYKITEKSQAVAFWCDPISGHATLYWYRQILGQGPELLVQFQDESVVDDSQLPKDRFSAERLKGVDSTLKIQPAELGDSAMYLCASRSPGTIGGGKQYFGPGTRLTVT.